Here is one T cell receptor beta chain with its context. The CDR3 does not close with the conserved phenylalanine or tryptophan, likely indicating a read error. CDR1 is SEHNR and CDR2 is FQNEAQ in the germline V gene (reference sequence). Trimming pared 6 bases from V and 7 bases from J, leaving 16 bases between. The CDR3 loop spans 13 amino acids. These data are taken from a study of T cell repertoires in cytomegalovirus infection. Study summary: The public TCR beta signatures pointed to both CMV infection and matching HLA type.

TCRdb used MiXCR to reprocess the reads, holding one entry per CDR3 protein. Of about 300,000 distinct CDR3 sequences listed, roughly 23% are singletons. The chain links TRBV7-9 to TRBJ2-7; D remains ambiguous. The source of this sequence is a human donor in good health (CMV status not recorded). Some clones in this sample may be carry-over from other donors' samples. What was sequenced was PBMCs. CDR3 protein: CASRSTRLGEQYI. In DNA, the CDR3 is TGTGCCAGCAGGTCTACGAGGCTCGGAGAGCAGTACATC.